Below are 16 T cell receptor beta chains sequenced from a single sample in a study of T cell responses to AZD1222 COVID-19 vaccine (dated by TCRdb to the early 2020s). The library came from the immunoSEQ multiplex PCR assay. Not all clones reach the TCRdb copy of this immuneACCESS table, which keeps in-frame sequences only. Checked studies attribute under half of the gap to unresolved V genes and leave the rest unexplained. The table for this sample lists 150,000 to 200,000 clones; about 86% of them were counted only once. In total, the top ten clones hold 9.5% to 13% of the sample. In light of the paper, this sample's time point label describes: about 28 days (+/-7) after the second vaccine dose. The sample in question was peripheral blood, obtained 28 days after the second AZD1222 dose. The source of these receptors is an adult who received the AZD1222 COVID-19 vaccine.

The chain combines TRBV6-5 with TRBJ2-1; the D is unclear. The CDR3 is 15 amino acids. Per the germline V gene, CDR1 is MNHEY and CDR2 is SVGAGI. V was shortened by 7 bases and J by 2 bases, with 15 bases between the two germline ends. CDR3 in amino acids: CASIRRQGTYNEQFF. The DNA for the CDR3 is TGTGCCAGCATCCGGAGACAAGGAACCTACAATGAGCAGTTCTTC.

The genes are TRBV27 and TRBJ1-5; D gene unclear. V was pared by 2 bases and J by 7 bases, with 6 bases between. Germline V gives CDR1 MNHEY, CDR2 SMNVEV (reference sequence). This CDR3 contains 12 residues. CDR3 DNA: TGTGCCAGCAGTTTAATTAGGCAGCCCCAGCATTTT. It translates to CASSLIRQPQHF.

The rearrangement links TRBV13 to TRBJ2-7; D is undetermined. V gave up 1 base and J gave up 1 base, with 5 bases separating them. CDR3 size: 13 residues. Germline loops: CDR1 PRHDT, CDR2 FYEKMQ (reference sequence). The CDR3: CASSLDDSYEQYF. CDR3 in DNA: TGTGCCAGCAGCTTAGACGATTCCTACGAGCAGTACTTC.

J is TRBJ2-1 and V is TRBV4-3; D possibly corresponds to TRBD1 (7 bases). CDR3 length: 18 amino acids. V gave up 2 bases and J gave up 3 bases, with 20 bases separating them. Germline-derived CDR1 and CDR2 are LGHNA and YSLEER. The DNA for the CDR3 is TGCGCCAGCAGCCAAACGTACAGGGGCGCCGGGGGCTACAATGAGCAGTTCTTC. It translates to CASSQTYRGAGGYNEQFF.

CDR3 sequence: CASARQGNQPQHF. CDR3 DNA sequence: TGCGCCAGCGCCCGGCAGGGGAATCAGCCCCAGCATTTT. This chain uses TRBV10-2 with TRBJ1-5; a weak D match, TRBD1 (6 bases). CDR1 and CDR2 (germline): WSHSY, SAAADI. The CDR3 runs to 13 residues. V lost 8 bases and J 4 bases, leaving 12 bases between the germline ends.

The V call is TRBV3-1 (or the pseudogene TRBV3-2), the J call TRBJ2-2, with D unresolved. Germline V gene data show CDR1 as LGHDT and CDR2 as YNNKEL (reference sequence). V was clipped by 3 bases and J by 7 bases, with 9 bases between them. The CDR3 has 13 amino acids. The CDR3 DNA follows: TGTGCCAGCAGCCACCTGGATTTCGGGGAGCTGTTTTTT. Protein sequence: CASSHLDFGELFF.

This clone was recorded once. The rearrangement joins TRBV4-1 to TRBJ1-2; 7 bases are a match to TRBD1. The ends lost 0 bases at V and 4 bases at J; junction bases unmatched: 5. The CDR3 spans 15 residues. Germline values: CDR1 MGHRA, CDR2 YSYEKL. CDR3 in DNA: TGCGCCAGCAGCCAAGACCCCGACAGGGCCTATGGCTACACCTTC. Its protein is CASSQDPDRAYGYTF.

V is TRBV30 and J is TRBJ1-1, with D tentatively TRBD1 (6 bases). Trimming pared 2 bases from V and 5 bases from J, leaving 12 bases between. Germline lookup yields CDR1 GTSNPN and CDR2 SVGIG (reference sequence). The CDR3 extends over 13 amino acids. The CDR3 reads CAWSRGGWTEAFF. CDR3 nucleotide sequence: TGTGCCTGGAGTAGAGGGGGGTGGACTGAAGCTTTCTTT.

The CDR3 protein is CASSQDPAVNGYTF. CDR3 sequence (DNA): TGTGCCAGCAGCCAAGATCCGGCAGTAAATGGCTACACCTTC. V is TRBV3-1 (or the pseudogene TRBV3-2) and J is TRBJ1-2; D remains ambiguous. CDR1 is LGHDT, CDR2 YNNKEL, per germline (reference sequence). The CDR3 spans 14 residues. V dropped 0 bases and J dropped 6 bases, with 11 bases sitting between them.

The CDR3 reads CASSLGLGKTQYF. CDR3 coding DNA: TGTGCCAGCAGCTTAGGGTTGGGTAAGACCCAGTACTTC. This rearrangement joins TRBV7-9 to TRBJ2-5; no definite D call. In germline, CDR1 is SEHNR, CDR2 FQNEAQ (reference sequence). The CDR3 length is 13 residues. V was clipped by 1 base and J by 6 bases, with 9 bases between them.

V usage is TRBV18 and J usage is TRBJ1-1; a possible D gene is TRBD1 (5 bases). This CDR3 has 14 residues. CDR1 and CDR2 (germline): KGHSH, LQKENI. V dropped 2 bases and J dropped 4 bases, with 11 bases sitting between them. This CDR3 reads CASSPTTTATEAFF. In DNA, the CDR3 is TGTGCCAGCTCACCAACAACGACAGCCACTGAAGCTTTCTTT.

The V call is TRBV11-2, the J call TRBJ2-7, with TRBD2 matching 11 bases. V trimming: 0 bases; J trimming: 9 bases; junction bases outside the gene matches: 10. The CDR3 totals 16 residues. CDR1 is SGHAT and CDR2 is FQNNGV in the germline V gene. Written as DNA, the CDR3 is TGTGCCAGCAGCTTAGACGGATCGACTAGCGGGGACAGGCAGTACTTC. The encoded protein is CASSLDGSTSGDRQYF.

This chain links TRBV29-1 with TRBJ2-7, with a tentative D call TRBD1 (6 bases). Trimming removed 4 bases from V and 0 bases from J, with 7 bases in between. Germline assignment: CDR1 SQVTM and CDR2 ANQGSEA. This CDR3 is 12 amino acids long. In nucleotides, the CDR3 is TGCAGCGTTGGACAGGTCTCCTACGAGCAGTACTTC. This translates into CSVGQVSYEQYF.

This clone was seen only once. This chain joins TRBV7-3 and TRBJ1-1; 7 nucleotides match TRBD1. Losses at the gene ends were 5 bases for V and 12 bases for J; bases not matched to a gene: 12. Germline CDR1 is SGHTA and CDR2 is FQGTGA. The CDR3 is 13 amino acids. The CDR3 sequence: CASSPRQGDRTFF. The CDR3 DNA follows: TGTGCCAGCAGCCCCCGACAGGGTGATCGGACTTTCTTT.

This chain joins TRBV5-5 and TRBJ2-7, with TRBD1 matching 7 bases. V was clipped by 5 bases and J by 3 bases; unmatched bases: 14. Germline V gene data show CDR1 as SGHKS and CDR2 as YYEKEE (reference sequence). CDR3 size: 16 residues. CDR3: CASRLRFGTVVYEQYF. CDR3 nucleotides: TGTGCCAGCAGGTTGCGTTTTGGGACAGTGGTCTACGAGCAGTACTTC.

The chain is built from TRBV6-6 and TRBJ2-2, with 8 bases aligning to TRBD1. The CDR3 is 14 residues long. V lost 6 bases, J lost 5 bases, and 5 bases stayed unmatched. Germline loops: CDR1 MNHNY, CDR2 SVGAGI (reference sequence). Written as DNA, the CDR3 is TGTGCCAGCAGCTCGGACAGGGATACCGGGGAGCTGTTTTTT. Translation: CASSSDRDTGELFF.